A single sample gave rise to the 15 T cell receptor beta chains below, sequenced in a study of radiation and T cells in renal cell carcinoma. Using immunoSEQ multiplex PCR, the repertoire was profiled, and TCRdb retains in-frame clones only, with some absent. Here the sample spans approximately 140,000 clones, about 87% being singletons. As for time point: baseline pretreatment blood. Specified treatment: 15 Gy SBRT to primary tumor, nephrectomy 4 weeks later. The sequencing here drew on blood, taken from a patient whose treatment included radiotherapy and nephrectomy. These receptors originate from a woman between 70 and 85 years old with renal cell carcinoma.

The chain couples TRBV19 to TRBJ2-2, with a tentative D call TRBD1 (5 bases). V lost 4 bases to trimming and J lost 7 bases, with 10 bases between them. The length of the CDR3 is 13 residues. Germline V CDR1 and CDR2: LNHDA, SQIVND (reference sequence). CDR3 sequence reads: CASSKTGSGELFF. Written as DNA, the CDR3 is TGTGCCAGTAGTAAAACAGGAAGCGGGGAGCTGTTTTTT.

The rearrangement uses TRBV30 and TRBJ2-3; D remains unclear. This CDR3 has 13 residues. V was shortened by 1 base and J by 4 bases, with 9 bases between the two germline ends. The germline gives CDR1 GTSNPN, CDR2 SVGIG (reference sequence). CDR3 sequence: CAWSGLKADTQYF. The DNA for the CDR3 is TGTGCCTGGAGTGGACTTAAAGCAGATACGCAGTATTTT.

As concerns this clone: The same CDR3 can be traced to other DNA sequences in this sample. The J gene is TRBJ2-7, the V gene TRBV29-1; 8 positions agree with TRBD1. The trim removed 6 bases at V and 1 base at J, leaving 5 bases unmatched. Germline CDR1 is SQVTM and CDR2 is ANQGSEA. CDR3 length equals 13 residues. CDR3 DNA sequence: TGCAGCGTGGTCAGGGGGCCTTCCTACGAGCAGTACTTC. It specifies CSVVRGPSYEQYF.

V usage is TRBV6-1 and J usage is TRBJ1-2; 12 bases are a match to TRBD1. Germline assignment: CDR1 MNHNS and CDR2 SASEGT. The CDR3 has 15 residues. V trimming: 4 bases; J trimming: 8 bases; junction bases outside the gene matches: 8. CDR3 region: CASSAQGQGAGGYTF. The CDR3 DNA is TGTGCCAGCAGTGCCCAGGGACAGGGGGCGGGAGGCTACACCTTC.

The chain recombines TRBV7-9 with TRBJ1-2; 7 positions agree with TRBD1. Germline V gene data show CDR1 as SEHNR and CDR2 as FQNEAQ (reference sequence). This CDR3 comprises 14 residues. Trimming removed 5 bases from V and 6 bases from J; junction bases left unmatched: 9. The CDR3 bases are TGTGCCAGCAGCCTCGGGACAGCTTCTGATGGCTACACCTTC. Protein sequence: CASSLGTASDGYTF.

The V call is TRBV28, the J call TRBJ2-3, with D unclear. Germline-derived CDR1 and CDR2 are MDHEN and SYDVKM. V was clipped by 6 bases and J by 9 bases, with 10 bases between them. This CDR3 spans 11 amino acids. The CDR3 DNA reads as TGTGCCAGCAGAAGGGTAGGCACGCAGTATTTT. It specifies CASRRVGTQYF. The entire variable domain, with the rest obtained from reference TRBV28 and TRBJ2-3, is as follows: DVKVTQSSRYLVKRTGEKVFLECVQDMDHENMFWYRQDPGLGLRLIYFSYDVKMKEKGDIPEGYSVSREKKERFSLILESASTNQTSMYLCASRRVGTQYFGPGTRLTVL.

The chain links TRBV28 to TRBJ1-5; D unclear. V was cut by 5 bases and J by 5 bases, with 4 bases left in between. Germline assignment: CDR1 MDHEN and CDR2 SYDVKM. CDR3 length: 11 residues. The CDR3 DNA is TGTGCCAGCAGTGCCGATCAGCCCCAGCATTTT. Translation: CASSADQPQHF.

V is TRBV28 and J is TRBJ2-1; TRBD1 aligns across 7 bases. J lost 7 bases, V lost 5 bases, and 2 bases had no gene match. The CDR3 runs to 12 residues. CDR1 and CDR2 (germline): MDHEN, SYDVKM. The CDR3 region is CASSNRGNEQFF. Written as DNA, the CDR3 is TGTGCCAGCAGTAACAGGGGAAATGAGCAGTTCTTC.

The chain employs TRBV5-6 and TRBJ1-2; D is possibly TRBD1 (5 bases). Trimming took 5 bases from V and 3 from J, leaving 14 bases between them. The germline CDR1 and CDR2 sequences are SGHDT and YYEEEE. The CDR3 covers 14 residues. The CDR3 region has the DNA TGTGCCAGCAGTCGGGAGGGGCCCCACTATGGCTACACCTTC. Its translation: CASSREGPHYGYTF.

V is TRBV5-1 and J is TRBJ1-2, with unresolved D. CDR1 is SGHRS and CDR2 is YFSETQ in the germline V gene. V was pared by 3 bases and J by 8 bases, with 20 bases between. This CDR3 contains 15 residues. Here the CDR3 DNA reads TGCGCCAGCAGCTCCCTGCTAGGAGCCTTCAACGGCTACACCTTC. Protein product: CASSSLLGAFNGYTF. Drawing the rest from reference TRBV5-1 and TRBJ1-2, the complete variable domain is KAGVTQTPRYLIKTRGQQVTLSCSPISGHRSVSWYQQTPGQGLQFLFEYFSETQRNKGNFPGRFSGRQFSNSRSEMNVSTLELGDSALYLCASSSLLGAFNGYTFGSGTRLTVV.

The rearrangement joins TRBV5-1 to TRBJ2-1, with 9 bases aligning to TRBD2. After removal of 4 bases from V and 0 bases from J, the junction contained 8 bases not matched to a gene. CDR3 length: 17 amino acids. In germline, CDR1 is SGHRS, CDR2 YFSETQ. The CDR3 protein is CASSLGTSTSSYNEQFF. In nucleotides, the CDR3 is TGCGCCAGCAGCCTAGGGACTAGCACGAGCTCCTACAATGAGCAGTTCTTC.

The rearrangement joins TRBV30 to TRBJ2-7; D is uncertain. The CDR3 is made up of 14 amino acids. CDR1 and CDR2 (germline): GTSNPN, SVGIG (reference sequence). V lost 1 base and J 2 bases, leaving 12 bases between the germline ends. CDR3 region: CAWSARGGTYEQYF. Here the CDR3 DNA reads TGTGCCTGGAGTGCCCGCGGCGGTACCTACGAGCAGTACTTC.

The count of this clone is one. The chain carries TRBV9 and TRBJ1-2; 12 nucleotides line up with TRBD1. Unmatched junction bases numbered 3, after V lost 0 bases and J lost 6 bases. The CDR3 has 15 residues. CDR1 is SGDLS and CDR2 is YYNGEE in the germline V gene. CDR3 nucleotides: TGTGCCAGCAGCGTAGACGGGACAGGGGGCGATGGCTACACCTTC. Its protein is CASSVDGTGGDGYTF.

The chain couples TRBV9 to TRBJ2-1, with 9 nucleotides matching TRBD2. Germline V lookup: CDR1 SGDLS, CDR2 YYNGEE. The CDR3 is made up of 17 amino acids. V lost 0 bases, J lost 4 bases, and 8 bases stayed unmatched. The CDR3 coding sequence is TGTGCCAGCAGCGTAGCTGTTCTAGCGGGATCTTACAATGAGCAGTTCTTC. The encoded protein is CASSVAVLAGSYNEQFF. The full variable domain, with the rest looked up from reference TRBV9 and TRBJ2-1, is DSGVTQTPKHLITATGQRVTLRCSPRSGDLSVYWYQQSLDQGLQFLIQYYNGEERAKGNILERFSAQQFPDLHSELNLSSLELGDSALYFCASSVAVLAGSYNEQFFGPGTRLTVL.

V gene TRBV4-2 combines with J gene TRBJ2-1; perhaps TRBD1 as D (6 bases). CDR1 LGHNA and CDR2 YNFKEQ come from the germline V gene. V lost 1 base and J lost 4, with 11 bases in between. The CDR3 sequence is 15 residues long. CDR3 protein: CASSQGGQGYNEQFF. DNA for the CDR3: TGTGCCAGCAGCCAAGGGGGGCAGGGTTACAATGAGCAGTTCTTC.